Each of the 30 T cell receptor beta chains below was sequenced from the same sample in a study of metastatic and nonmetastatic thyroid tumors. TCRdb redid the clone calls on the PCR reads using MiXCR. The data contain some 13,000 clones, less than 15% of them singletons. Thyroid surgery was performed in patients who had received no treatment beforehand. The specimen was blood. These receptors came from a female donor with papillary thyroid cancer or a benign thyroid nodule (not recorded which). Some clones in this sample may be carry-over from other donors' samples.

This clone was observed a few times. The chain couples TRBV12-3 or TRBV12-4 to TRBJ2-1; D possibly corresponds to TRBD2 (7 bases). This CDR3 contains 14 residues. V dropped 5 bases and J dropped 4 bases, with 12 bases sitting between them. CDR3 sequence reads: CASSTGGAYNEQFF. CDR3 bases: TGTGCCAGCAGTACGGGGGGCGCATACAATGAGCAGTTCTTC.

This clone occurred many times. The rearrangement joins TRBV12-3 or TRBV12-4 to TRBJ2-5; D remains unclear. The CDR3 has 13 amino acids. Trimming took off 2 bases at V and 5 bases at J, with 9 bases between the two ends. The CDR3 sequence: CASSLRVRETQYF. In nucleotides, the CDR3 is TGTGCCAGCAGTTTAAGGGTTCGGGAGACCCAGTACTTC.

The genes are TRBV10-1 and TRBJ2-7; D uncertain. Trimming shortened V by 2 bases and J by 6 bases, and 11 bases separated the two germline ends. This CDR3 spans 13 amino acids. In germline, CDR1 is WNHNN, CDR2 SYGVQD (reference sequence). The CDR3: CASSEGDFSEQYF. Written as DNA, the CDR3 is TGCGCCAGCAGTGAGGGTGACTTCTCCGAGCAGTACTTC.

This clone was detected many times. The J gene is TRBJ2-1, the V gene TRBV7-2; D is uncertain. Trimming stripped 0 bases from V and 4 bases from J, with 7 bases between. CDR1 is SGHTA and CDR2 is FQGNSA in the germline V gene. This CDR3 is 14 amino acids long. CDR3 DNA sequence: TGTGCCAGCAGCTTAGCTACGTCGTACAATGAGCAGTTCTTC. Amino acids: CASSLATSYNEQFF.

This clone was seen repeatedly, ten times or more. The J gene is TRBJ1-5, the V gene TRBV4-3; 9 nucleotides line up with TRBD1. The V gene end was trimmed by 4 bases and the J gene end by 0 bases; junction bases not matched to a gene: 13. Germline CDR1 reads LGHNA; CDR2 reads YSLEER. This CDR3 region has 19 residues. The CDR3 coding sequence is TGCGCCAGCAGCCCAAAACCGGGACAGGGTACGGATAGCAATCAGCCCCAGCATTTT. Translating it yields CASSPKPGQGTDSNQPQHF.

This clone was picked up many times. The CDR3 DNA is TGTGCCAGCAGTTTAAGCGGGGGTACAGATACGCAGTATTTT. Translating it yields CASSLSGGTDTQYF. The chain has TRBV12-3 or TRBV12-4 and TRBJ2-3, with TRBD2 matching over 8 bases. The CDR3 runs to 14 residues. Trimming took 2 bases from V and 3 from J; bases not matched to a gene: 1.

Ten or more counts support this clone. The chain couples TRBV7-3 to TRBJ1-5; D ambiguous. The CDR3 has 14 residues. V lost 7 bases, J lost 5 bases, and 15 bases lay in between. From germline, CDR1 is SGHTA and CDR2 FQGTGA. The CDR3 DNA is TGTGCCAGCACCCATGGGGTAGAAGATCAGCCCCAGCATTTT. Translated, it gives CASTHGVEDQPQHF. The variable domain in full, completed from reference TRBV7-3 and TRBJ1-5, reads GAGVSQTPSNKVTEKGKYVELRCDPISGHTALYWYRQSLGQGPEFLIYFQGTGAADDSGLPNDRFFAVRPEGSVSTLKIQRTERGDSAVYLCASTHGVEDQPQHFGDGTRLSIL.

By share, this clone counts as medium-sized (0.01 to 0.1%). The chain is built from TRBV12-3 or TRBV12-4 and TRBJ1-5; a weak D match, TRBD1 (6 bases). V gave up 5 bases and J gave up 0 bases, with 11 bases separating them. CDR3 length: 15 residues. CDR3 region: CASSLQGSSNQPQHF. DNA for the CDR3: TGTGCCAGCAGTCTCCAGGGGTCTAGCAATCAGCCCCAGCATTTT.

This clone was seen many times. V is TRBV10-3 and J is TRBJ2-1, with 9 bases aligning to TRBD2. Trimming took 4 bases from V and 8 from J; bases not matched to a gene: 6. The germline V gene encodes CDR1 ENHRY and CDR2 SYGVKD. The CDR3 extends over 14 amino acids. CDR3 residues: CAISGGGGVHEQFF. The CDR3 DNA reads TGTGCCATCAGTGGGGGCGGGGGGGTCCATGAGCAGTTCTTC.

Ten or more counts support this clone. The chain uses TRBV5-4 and TRBJ2-5; TRBD1 is a possible D gene (6 bases). V was trimmed by 0 bases and J by 0 bases, leaving 9 bases between them. CDR3 length: 15 residues. Germline V lookup: CDR1 SGHNT, CDR2 YYREEE (reference sequence). The CDR3 DNA reads TGTGCCAGCAGCTTGGGGGACAACTACCAAGAGACCCAGTACTTC. This encodes CASSLGDNYQETQYF.

As concerns this clone: This sequence may be a read error, since a much larger clone differs from it by one base. Other DNA sequences in this sample translate to the same CDR3. This sequence joins TRBV18 and TRBJ1-2; 8 bases agree with TRBD1. In germline, CDR1 is KGHSH, CDR2 LQKENI. CDR3 length: 15 amino acids. Trimming took 6 bases from V and 7 from J; bases not matched to a gene: 13. CDR3 amino acids: CASSPNDRGGSGYTF. DNA of the CDR3: TGTGCCAGCTCGCCGAACGACAGGGGAGGCTCTGGCTACACCTTC. Complete variable domain (other parts from reference TRBV18 and TRBJ1-2): NAGVMQNPRHLVRRRGQEARLRCSPMKGHSHVYWYRQLPEEGLKFMVYLQKENIIDESGMPKERFSAEFPKEGPSILRIQQVVRGDSAAYFCASSPNDRGGSGYTFGSGTRLTVV.

This clone was seen more than once but under ten times. J is TRBJ2-3 and V is TRBV6-1; 7 nucleotides align to TRBD2. The J segment lost 5 bases and the V segment lost 1 base, leaving 6 bases of the junction unmatched. Germline V gene data show CDR1 as MNHNS and CDR2 as SASEGT. CDR3 length: 15 amino acids. The CDR3: CASSEVRGREDTQYF. CDR3 coding DNA: TGTGCCAGCAGTGAAGTTAGAGGGAGGGAAGATACGCAGTATTTT.

Judged by abundance, this clone is medium-sized. J is TRBJ1-6 and V is TRBV27; 9 positions agree with TRBD1. Trimming at V came to 3 bases and at J to 8 bases, leaving 8 bases not matched to a gene. The CDR3 length is 16 residues. Germline loops: CDR1 MNHEY, CDR2 SMNVEV (reference sequence). The chain's CDR3 is CASSFQGQGWYSPLHF. The CDR3, as DNA: TGTGCCAGCAGTTTTCAGGGACAGGGTTGGTATTCACCCCTCCACTTT.

This clone is termed medium-sized. V and J are TRBV27 and TRBJ1-2; no clear D. V was cut by 6 bases and J by 4 bases, with 18 bases left in between. This CDR3 has 15 amino acids. CDR1 is MNHEY and CDR2 is SMNVEV in the germline V gene (reference sequence). The CDR3 nucleotides are TGTGCCAGCAGCGAAACCCCCAGCGGTCGCTATGGCTACACCTTC. Its translation is CASSETPSGRYGYTF.

Concerning this clone: One end of the junction varies from germline; a read error may be responsible. The chain has TRBV7-9 and TRBJ1-6; 7 bases align to TRBD1. Germline CDR1 reads SEHNR; CDR2 reads FQNEAQ (reference sequence). This CDR3 contains 12 residues. This CDR3 is CASSYRGSPIHF. CDR3 bases: TGTGCCAGCAGCTACAGGGGTTCACCCATCCACTTT.

This clone was found a few times. Other DNA sequences in this sample translate to the same CDR3. The chain recombines TRBV28 with TRBJ2-5; a possible D gene is TRBD2 (5 bases). The V end was cut by 3 bases, the J end by 5 bases, with 19 bases between. Germline V gene data show CDR1 as MDHEN and CDR2 as SYDVKM. This CDR3 is 16 amino acids long. The CDR3: CASSFLASTEEETQYF. DNA for the CDR3: TGTGCCAGCAGTTTCTTAGCGTCTACGGAGGAGGAGACCCAGTACTTC.

By sample share, this clone is medium-sized. The chain links TRBV27 to TRBJ1-1; TRBD1 aligns across 8 bases. The V gene's germline CDR1 is MNHEY and CDR2 SMNVEV (reference sequence). The CDR3 consists of 17 residues. The ends lost 7 bases at V and 2 bases at J; junction bases unmatched: 15. CDR3 protein: CASMPSGGAVVNTEAFF. CDR3 bases: TGTGCCAGCATGCCTTCAGGGGGCGCGGTTGTTAACACTGAAGCTTTCTTT.

In its sample, this clone is medium-sized (0.01 to 0.1%). The V gene is TRBV3-1, the J gene TRBJ1-2, with D tentatively TRBD1 (5 bases). Deletions cut 0 bases from V and 7 bases from J, with 12 bases between. Germline lookup yields CDR1 LGHDT and CDR2 YNNKEL (reference sequence). CDR3 length: 14 amino acids. CDR3 residues: CASSQDLRGFGYTF. The CDR3 nucleotides are TGTGCCAGCAGCCAAGACCTTCGGGGGTTTGGCTACACCTTC.

This clone was recorded at least ten times. This rearrangement joins TRBV11-3 to TRBJ2-1; D possibly corresponds to TRBD2 (5 bases). Germline CDR1 SGHNT, CDR2 YENEEA. The CDR3 length is 14 residues. V shed 1 base and J shed 9 bases, with 13 bases lying between them. CDR3 coding DNA: TGTGCCAGCAGCTTAGGTTTTGGGAGAGGTGAGCAGTTCTTC. Translating gives CASSLGFGRGEQFF.

Turning to this clone: One junction end does not reproduce the germline sequence, and a read error may be involved. The chain recombines TRBV6-6 with TRBJ1-6, with 7 positions matching TRBD1. CDR1 is MNHNY and CDR2 is SVGAGI in the germline V gene (reference sequence). CDR3 size: 18 residues. In nucleotides, the CDR3 is TGTGCCAGCATCCCGCTACTAACAGGGGCCCCCAGCGATTCATCCCTCCACTTT. Translation: CASIPLLTGAPSDSSLHF.

This clone was seen only a few times. An end of the junction does not agree with germline; a read error may underlie this. In the same sample, other DNA sequences code for this CDR3. The gene calls are TRBV7-3 and TRBJ2-6, with TRBD1 matching over 7 bases. Germline V gene lookup returns CDR1 SGHTA and CDR2 FQGTGA. The CDR3 covers 15 residues. This CDR3 reads CASGLRGPGANVLTF. DNA for the CDR3: TGTGCCAGCGGCTTAAGGGGGCCGGGGGCCAACGTCCTGACTTTC.

In its sample, this clone was seen many times. V and J are TRBV10-3 and TRBJ1-1; D unclear. Germline V gene data show CDR1 as ENHRY and CDR2 as SYGVKD. V lost 6 bases, J lost 1 base, and 3 bases lay in between. This CDR3 comprises 11 residues. This CDR3 is CAIRQNTEAFF. DNA for the CDR3: TGTGCCATCAGACAGAACACTGAAGCTTTCTTT.

This rearrangement joins TRBV14 to TRBJ2-1; 13 bases are a match to TRBD2. Germline assignment: CDR1 SGHDN and CDR2 FVKESK. This CDR3 has 19 amino acids. V lost 0 bases and J lost 8; bases outside the gene matches: 13. CDR3 DNA sequence: TGTGCCAGCAGCCAAGATCCGCCCGGGACTAGCGGGATTAGATATGAGCAGTTCTTC. Protein sequence: CASSQDPPGTSGIRYEQFF.

This clone is labeled as medium-sized. This chain connects TRBV2 to TRBJ2-2; the D gene is possibly TRBD2 (5 bases). Germline CDR1 is SNHLY and CDR2 is FYNNEI. V gave up 7 bases and J gave up 4 bases, with 10 bases separating them. CDR3 length equals 13 residues. The CDR3 protein is CASKRSFTGELFF. Here the CDR3 DNA reads TGTGCCAGCAAGCGGTCTTTCACCGGGGAGCTGTTTTTT. Full variable domain (outside the CDR3, taken from reference TRBV2 and TRBJ2-2): EPEVTQTPSHQVTQMGQEVILRCVPISNHLYFYWYRQILGQKVEFLVSFYNNEISEKSEIFDDQFSVERPDGSNFTLKIRSTKLEDSAMYFCASKRSFTGELFFGEGSRLTVL.

Ten or more counts support this clone. The chain carries TRBV20-1 and TRBJ2-1; 8 nucleotides line up with TRBD2. Germline-derived CDR1 and CDR2 are DFQATT and SNEGSKA (reference sequence). J was trimmed by 8 bases and V by 3 bases; bases with no gene match: 12. The CDR3 is 15 residues long. The CDR3 spells CSARGDSGNSYEQFF. DNA of the CDR3: TGCAGTGCTAGGGGGGATAGCGGGAATAGCTATGAGCAGTTCTTC.

This clone counts as medium-sized (0.01 to 0.1%). The V gene is TRBV10-2, the J gene TRBJ1-6; D possibly corresponds to TRBD1 (5 bases). The germline gives CDR1 WSHSY, CDR2 SAAADI. Trimming took 6 bases from V and 13 from J, leaving 16 bases between them. The CDR3 extends over 13 amino acids. Here the CDR3 reads CASREISGTPLHF. Written as DNA, the CDR3 is TGCGCCAGCAGAGAAATTTCCGGGACTCCCCTCCACTTT.

This chain connects TRBV7-3 to TRBJ2-5; 12 bases agree with TRBD2. The length of the CDR3 is 16 residues. CDR1 is SGHTA and CDR2 is FQGTGA in the germline V gene. The J segment lost 4 bases and the V segment lost 1 base, leaving 4 bases of the junction unmatched. DNA of the CDR3: TGTGCCAGCAGCTTAATGGCTAGCGGGGGGGTAGAGACCCAGTACTTC. It encodes CASSLMASGGVETQYF.

Comments on this clone: A much larger clone is a single base away; this may be a read error. The genes are TRBV6-1 and TRBJ1-1; TRBD1 matches 9 bases. The V gene's germline CDR1 is MNHNS and CDR2 SASEGT. The CDR3 runs to 15 residues. CDR3 sequence (DNA): TGTGCCAGCACCCCGACAGGGGGAGGGAACACCGAAGATTTCTTT. It translates to CASTPTGGGNTEDFF.

The sample holds many counts of this clone. The rearrangement links TRBV15 to TRBJ2-5, with a possible D match to TRBD2 (5 bases). The V gene's germline CDR1 is LNHNV and CDR2 YYDKDF (reference sequence). The CDR3 length is 12 residues. V shed 3 bases and J shed 5 bases, with 7 bases lying between them. The CDR3 sequence is CATSRGEETQYF. The CDR3 DNA follows: TGTGCCACCAGCAGGGGAGAGGAGACCCAGTACTTC.

By share, this clone ranks as large. The CDR3 coding sequence is TGTGCCAGCAGGGAATCTAGCGGGAGTGGTTATGAGCAGTTCTTC. Its translation: CASRESSGSGYEQFF. The chain uses TRBV12-3 or TRBV12-4 and TRBJ2-1; 10 bases align to TRBD2. Germline trimming cut 6 bases from V and 8 bases from J; bases unmatched to any gene: 10. The CDR3 extends over 15 amino acids.